What follows describes a single T cell receptor (beta chain). The antigen it recognizes is unknown. No quality values exist for individual bases; no much larger clone is one base distant. After PBMCs were isolated by density centrifugation and stained for CD3, CD4 and CD8, a FACSAria was used to sort CD4+ and CD8+ T cells. Scalp biopsies and blood samples were obtained from unaffected controls. Libraries were built with the immunoSEQ multiplex PCR assay. RNA was extracted from all samples and reverse transcribed into cDNA, which served as template for TCR sequencing. SuperScript III was used to make first-strand cDNA, primed with a 2:1 mix of oligo-dT and random hexamers. Amplification bias was assessed with a synthetic immune receptor repertoire, and residual bias was removed computationally. The study's own analysis went as follows. Raw reads were preprocessed to remove errors, and CDR3 was defined by IMGT conventions from the conserved cysteine to phenylalanine. Clonality was computed as 1 minus the Shannon entropy, with the entropy normalized by log2 of the number of productive unique TCRs. Whether each scalp clone was CD4 or CD8 was inferred by checking scalp TCRbeta sequences against the CD4 and CD8 repertoires from sorted blood. This is the immuneACCESS table as TCRdb keeps it, with only in-frame sequences that have V and J called. A part of the clones is gone; compared with another copy, unresolved V genes explain less than half, and the rest is unexplained. Clonal size and the V and J genes are those of that table, whereas D and trimming came from the DNA. This sample is represented by more than 100,000 clones; roughly 53% of them were singletons. Together, the top ten hold around 9% of the sample.

The sample is drawn from a study of CD8+ T cells in alopecia areata (dated by TCRdb to the late 2010s). A note on the overall study: High-throughput TCRbeta sequencing was used to examine T cell clonal expansion in alopecia areata in both the C3H/HeJ mouse model and human patients. TCRbeta CDR3 regions were amplified by immunoSEQ multiplex PCR with 35 Vbeta forward and 13 Jbeta reverse primers. Scalp clonality was compared across normal scalp (n=4), patchy alopecia areata scalp (n=8), and alopecia totalis/universalis scalp (n=8). RNA was obtained with the PAXgene miRNA kit for fixed scalp, the miRNeasy kit for PBMCs, and the RNeasy kit for mouse skin. On the human side, TCRbeta sequencing was run on scalp tissue and on sorted CD4+ and CD8+ peripheral blood T cells from healthy controls and from alopecia areata patients with either patchy or totalis/universalis disease. Summary of the overall study and its limitations: Compared with normal scalp, lesional scalp had higher clonality and more expanded CD8+ clones, particularly in alopecia totalis/universalis, a pattern that suggests antigenic drive. Unlike mouse skin, where gammadelta T cells dominate, normal human skin contains resident alphabeta T cells that get sequenced too, which complicates analysis of the scalp TCR repertoire. Shared TCR sequences between patients were less evident than in mice, which may be partly attributable to HLA diversity in the patient population.

From a lookup of the germline V gene, CDR1 and CDR2 are SNHLY and FYNNEI. The junction carries 16 bases between V and J, which are trimmed by 6 bases and 4 bases respectively. The CDR3 covers 15 residues, taking in both the cysteine and the phenylalanine. CDR3 DNA is the only sequence kept; it has 45 bases, read in frame from the first base. Recombination connected TRBV2 to TRBJ1-5; TRBD1 could be the D gene, as 6 bases match. Sequencing was carried out using CD4+ T cells sorted from blood. The TCR sequence derives from a human donor in good health. At the DNA level, the sequence is TGTGCCAGCAGGGGGAACAGGGTCGAGAATCAGCCCCAGCATTTT. The encoded protein is CASRGNRVENQPQHF.